This T cell receptor (beta chain) is drawn from a study of T-cell reconstitution after alpha-beta-depleted transplantation in children (dated by TCRdb to the mid-2010s). General notes on the study: T-cell immune reconstitution after TCRalphabeta/CD19-depleted allogeneic hematopoietic cell transplantation in children was quantitatively tracked in the study by means of TCR repertoire profiling. The paper's findings and limits, for the study overall: The frequencies of hyperexpanded clones fell over the following months, and after one year, T-cell counts and TCRbeta diversity were mostly attributed to newly produced T cells. Apparently early alphabetaT-cell count recovery about two months after transplant reportedly relied on only several hundred rapidly expanded clones derived from non-depleted graft cells. In some patients, high TCRbeta diversity at day 60 was attributed to recipient T cells and intrathymic progenitors that had survived conditioning.

The sample's treatment or condition label, decoded: allogeneic hematopoietic cell transplantation with graft depleted of TCRalphabeta T cells and CD19 B cells. The children who served as transplant recipients had been given grafts of TCRalphabeta/CD19-depleted allogeneic hematopoietic cells. Receptor amplification or capture employed PCR. Reads for this sample came from an Illumina HiSeq 2500. TCR library preparation used molecular barcoding, with unique molecular identifiers applied to normalize quantification of the TCRbeta repertoire. TCRdb reprocessed the public reads (quality trimming at Q25 with fastp, clone calling with MiXCR) and kept in-frame beta chains. For every CDR3 protein sequence, its rows merge into one entry that carries the most common genes and DNA. Across this sample there are 200,000 or so distinct CDR3 sequences, with roughly 6.3% seen only once. Around 4.1% of the sample goes to the ten largest clones.

The CDR3 runs 15 residues from the cysteine to the phenylalanine. This entry keeps only the CDR3 DNA: 45 bases, framed from base 1. V is trimmed back by 0 bases and J by 14 bases, and the junction contains 9 bases that no gene match accounts for. The germline V gene yields SGDLS for CDR1 and YYNGEE for CDR2. This clonotype has just a few counts. Its antigen remains unidentified. No quality values exist for individual bases; no much larger clone is one base distant. The origin of this receptor is a girl under three years old with combined immunodeficiency, due to receive a stem cell transplant. The sequence is built from TRBV9 and TRBJ2-1, with TRBD2 matching 12 junction bases. The source was PBMCs, collected before TCRalphabeta/CD19-depleted stem cell transplant. The encoded CDR3 is CASSVDGLAGGRKFF. The DNA reads TGTGCCAGCAGCGTAGACGGTCTAGCGGGGGGGCGCAAGTTCTTC.